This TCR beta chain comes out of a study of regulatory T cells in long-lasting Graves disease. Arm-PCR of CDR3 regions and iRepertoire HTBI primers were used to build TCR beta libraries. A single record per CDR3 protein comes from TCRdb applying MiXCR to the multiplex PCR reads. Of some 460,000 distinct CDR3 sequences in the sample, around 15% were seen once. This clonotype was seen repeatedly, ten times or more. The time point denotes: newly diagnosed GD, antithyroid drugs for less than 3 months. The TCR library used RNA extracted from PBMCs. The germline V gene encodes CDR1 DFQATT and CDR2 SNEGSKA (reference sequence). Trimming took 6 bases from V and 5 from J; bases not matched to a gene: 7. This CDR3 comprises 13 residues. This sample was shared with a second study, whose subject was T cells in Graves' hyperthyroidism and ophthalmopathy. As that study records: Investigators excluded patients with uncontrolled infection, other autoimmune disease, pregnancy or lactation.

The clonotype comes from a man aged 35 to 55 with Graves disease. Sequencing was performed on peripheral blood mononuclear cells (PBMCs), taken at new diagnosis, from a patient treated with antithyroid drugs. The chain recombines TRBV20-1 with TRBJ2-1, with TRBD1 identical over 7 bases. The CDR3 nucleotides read TGCAGTGCCGACAGGGATCCGAACAATGAGCAGTTCTTC. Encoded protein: CSADRDPNNEQFF.